A single sample is the source of the 26 T cell receptor beta chains below, sequenced in a study of shared clonotypes between healthy human individuals. TCRdb keeps only in-frame clones here, not all; method: immunoSEQ multiplex PCR. This sample has about 590,000 clones; roughly 95% occur once, and the top ten carry 0.085% to 0.11%. Naive CD8 populations comprised CD45RO-negative cells positively selected for CCR7, excluding terminally differentiated effector memory CD45RA+ cells. The sample consisted of naive CD8+ T cells sorted from blood. The receptors were gathered from a woman in her 30s in good health.

The chain carries TRBV4-1 and TRBJ1-4; 7 bases match TRBD1. V was clipped by 3 bases and J by 6 bases; unmatched bases: 7. Germline V gene lookup returns CDR1 MGHRA and CDR2 YSYEKL. The CDR3 contains 15 residues. The CDR3 is CASSQMTGKDEKLFF. In DNA, the CDR3 is TGCGCCAGCAGCCAGATGACAGGGAAGGATGAAAAACTGTTTTTT.

The gene calls are TRBV19 and TRBJ2-2, with D hard to call. The germline CDR1 and CDR2 sequences are LNHDA and SQIVND (reference sequence). The CDR3 covers 15 residues. V lost 8 bases and J 6 bases, leaving 19 bases between the germline ends. The CDR3 region has the DNA TGTGCCAGTGAGTCACGTCACGTTAGCCCCGGGGAGCTGTTTTTT. Translated, it gives CASESRHVSPGELFF.

This clone was observed once. The rearrangement uses TRBV7-9 and TRBJ2-1, with a possible D match to TRBD1 (5 bases). This CDR3 has 12 residues. Trimming took off 5 bases at V and 9 bases at J, with 11 bases between the two ends. Germline CDR1 and CDR2: SEHNR and FQNEAQ (reference sequence). CDR3 coding DNA: TGTGCCAGCAGCCCCGCAGGGCCTGAGCAGTTCTTC. Translation gives CASSPAGPEQFF.

This chain links TRBV28 with TRBJ2-7, with unresolved D. Germline CDR1 MDHEN, CDR2 SYDVKM. This CDR3 has 14 residues. Trimming took off 6 bases at V and 3 bases at J, with 15 bases between the two ends. CDR3 sequence: CASSPTPGIYEQYF. The CDR3 DNA follows: TGTGCCAGCAGCCCTACCCCAGGCATCTACGAGCAGTACTTC. Combining the CDR3 with reference TRBV28 and TRBJ2-7 gives the whole variable domain DVKVTQSSRYLVKRTGEKVFLECVQDMDHENMFWYRQDPGLGLRLIYFSYDVKMKEKGDIPEGYSVSREKKERFSLILESASTNQTSMYLCASSPTPGIYEQYFGPGTRLTVT.

The chain is built from TRBV15 and TRBJ1-3; the D is unclear. The V and J ends lost 2 bases and 4 bases respectively, with 27 bases between them. The CDR3 runs 20 residues. Germline V gene lookup returns CDR1 LNHNV and CDR2 YYDKDF (reference sequence). The chain's CDR3 is CATSRSLLRENGVFGNTIYF. The CDR3 DNA is TGTGCCACCAGCAGATCCCTTTTGAGGGAGAACGGGGTATTCGGAAACACCATATATTTT. The entire variable domain, with the rest obtained from reference TRBV15 and TRBJ1-3, is as follows: DAMVIQNPRYQVTQFGKPVTLSCSQTLNHNVMYWYQQKSSQAPKLLFHYYDKDFNNEADTPDNFQSRRPNTSFCFLDIRSPGLGDTAMYLCATSRSLLRENGVFGNTIYFGEGSWLTVV.

In DNA, the CDR3 is TGTGCCAGCAGTTCGGGCAGGGTGGACGAGCAGTACTTC. It translates to CASSSGRVDEQYF. The chain recombines TRBV27 with TRBJ2-7, with D possibly being TRBD1 (5 bases). The V and J ends lost 4 bases and 5 bases respectively, with 12 bases between them. The CDR3 is 13 residues long. Germline-derived CDR1 and CDR2 are MNHEY and SMNVEV (reference sequence).

V gene TRBV5-1 combines with J gene TRBJ1-1; 10 positions match TRBD1. This CDR3 is built from 14 residues. After removal of 3 bases from V and 3 bases from J, the junction contained 2 bases not matched to a gene. Per germline, CDR1 SGHRS and CDR2 YFSETQ. For the CDR3, the DNA is TGCGCCAGCAGCTCCGGACAGGGGGACACTGAAGCTTTCTTT. Translated, it gives CASSSGQGDTEAFF.

The CDR3 loop is CASSPPDRGGQPQHF. The CDR3 DNA is TGTGCCAGCTCACCACCAGACAGGGGCGGTCAGCCCCAGCATTTT. V and J are TRBV18 and TRBJ1-5, with TRBD1 matching over 8 bases. The V gene's germline CDR1 is KGHSH and CDR2 LQKENI. After removal of 0 bases from V and 6 bases from J, the junction contained 4 bases not matched to a gene. This CDR3 is built from 15 residues.

The table lists this clone with a count of one. The CDR3: CASSFWGQGRDGYTF. Here the CDR3 DNA reads TGTGCCAGCAGCTTCTGGGGACAGGGGCGGGATGGCTACACCTTC. The chain has TRBV5-6 and TRBJ1-2; 10 bases map to TRBD1. The V and J ends lost 2 bases and 6 bases, in that order; junction bases with no gene match: 7. Germline V gene data show CDR1 as SGHDT and CDR2 as YYEEEE. The CDR3 is made up of 15 amino acids.

V usage is TRBV27 and J usage is TRBJ2-7; weak D call: TRBD1 (6 bases). V gave up 1 base and J gave up 4 bases, with 20 bases separating them. Germline V gene data show CDR1 as MNHEY and CDR2 as SMNVEV (reference sequence). The length of the CDR3 is 17 residues. The CDR3 DNA follows: TGTGCCAGCAGTTTATTAAAAGTGGGGGCGAGCGAATACGAGCAGTACTTC. It yields the protein CASSLLKVGASEYEQYF.

The chain employs TRBV6-6 and TRBJ2-7; TRBD1 might be the D (6 bases). The CDR3 has 13 residues. Germline assignment: CDR1 MNHNY and CDR2 SVGAGI (reference sequence). The V end was cut by 6 bases, the J end by 2 bases, with 11 bases between. The CDR3 sequence: CASRAGQTYEQYF. The CDR3 region has the DNA TGTGCCAGCAGAGCTGGACAGACCTACGAGCAGTACTTC.

The chain recombines TRBV25-1 with TRBJ2-7; D is perhaps TRBD2 (6 bases). Germline CDR1 reads MGHDK; CDR2 reads SYGVNS. CDR3 size: 16 residues. The V and J ends lost 8 bases and 7 bases respectively, with 27 bases between them. The CDR3: CASPDHDREPPSEQYF. In nucleotides, the CDR3 is TGTGCCAGCCCCGACCACGACCGGGAGCCTCCGAGTGAGCAGTACTTC.

This clone was seen a single time. The J gene is TRBJ2-2, the V gene TRBV19; 9 nucleotides line up with TRBD2. The V gene's germline CDR1 is LNHDA and CDR2 SQIVND (reference sequence). The CDR3 spans 18 residues. The V and J ends lost 5 bases and 0 bases, in that order; junction bases with no gene match: 10. The CDR3, as DNA: TGTGCCAGTAGTTCCCCCTGGCGGGAGGGCGCGAACACCGGGGAGCTGTTTTTT. It codes for CASSSPWREGANTGELFF.

The chain has TRBV27 and TRBJ2-7; D unresolved. The CDR3 sequence is 14 residues long. In germline, CDR1 is MNHEY, CDR2 SMNVEV (reference sequence). V was shortened by 3 bases and J by 2 bases, with 11 bases between the two germline ends. Written as DNA, the CDR3 is TGTGCCAGCAGTTTTAGGCAGCCTACCTACGAGCAGTACTTC. It translates to CASSFRQPTYEQYF.

The V call is TRBV10-3, the J call TRBJ1-1, with TRBD1 matching over 7 bases. The CDR3 loop spans 15 amino acids. The V segment lost 6 bases and the J segment 4 bases; nucleotides outside the gene matches: 11. Germline values: CDR1 ENHRY, CDR2 SYGVKD. The CDR3 DNA sequence: TGTGCCATCAGGGCTTTCGTGACAGGGAGCACTGAAGCTTTCTTT. It codes for CAIRAFVTGSTEAFF.

The V gene is TRBV2, the J gene TRBJ1-5, with D unresolved. The CDR3 is made up of 15 amino acids. The V and J ends lost 7 bases and 6 bases respectively, with 19 bases between them. Germline V gives CDR1 SNHLY, CDR2 FYNNEI. The CDR3 nucleotides read TGTGCCAGCAACGAGGATCTGGAACGAGGTCAGCCCCAGCATTTT. Protein sequence: CASNEDLERGQPQHF.

In DNA, the CDR3 is TGTGCCAGTAGGGGGCTTGGGACTAGCGTGGATGAGCAGTTCTTC. This translates into CASRGLGTSVDEQFF. The rearrangement links TRBV2 to TRBJ2-1; 10 nucleotides line up with TRBD2. The CDR3 extends over 15 amino acids. From germline, CDR1 is SNHLY and CDR2 FYNNEI. J gave up 8 bases and V 9 bases, and 13 bases lay outside the gene matches.

The chain recombines TRBV19 with TRBJ1-1; the match to TRBD1 covers 9 bases. V lost 5 bases, J lost 1 base, and 11 bases stayed unmatched. The CDR3 runs 17 residues. CDR1 and CDR2 (germline): LNHDA, SQIVND (reference sequence). This chain's CDR3 is CASSSESTGGKNTEAFF. The CDR3 region has the DNA TGTGCCAGTAGTTCCGAGTCGACAGGGGGAAAGAACACTGAAGCTTTCTTT.

V gene TRBV27 combines with J gene TRBJ2-1; the match to TRBD2 covers 7 bases. The junction had 2 bases not matched to a gene; V was cut back by 6 bases and J by 9 bases. Germline V CDR1 and CDR2: MNHEY, SMNVEV (reference sequence). The CDR3 spans 11 residues. The CDR3 DNA follows: TGTGCCAGCAGCGTAGCGGGTGAGCAGTTCTTC. Protein: CASSVAGEQFF.

The chain links TRBV19 to TRBJ2-1, with 7 bases matching TRBD2. The CDR3 consists of 15 residues. The junction had 7 bases not matched to a gene; V was cut back by 7 bases and J by 1 base. Germline assignment: CDR1 LNHDA and CDR2 SQIVND (reference sequence). This chain's CDR3 is CASTWAGVSYNEQFF. CDR3 DNA sequence: TGTGCCAGTACCTGGGCGGGAGTTTCCTACAATGAGCAGTTCTTC.

The chain joins TRBV27 to TRBJ1-1, with TRBD1 as a possible D gene (6 bases). Trimming left V 4 bases short and J 1 base short, with 13 bases between. CDR1 MNHEY and CDR2 SMNVEV come from the germline V gene (reference sequence). The length of the CDR3 is 15 residues. This chain's CDR3 is CASSSGTSGNTEAFF. For the CDR3, the DNA is TGTGCCAGCAGTTCCGGGACATCAGGGAACACTGAAGCTTTCTTT.

This chain uses TRBV10-3 with TRBJ2-2, with a weak D call TRBD1 (6 bases). This CDR3 is 16 amino acids long. CDR1 is ENHRY and CDR2 is SYGVKD in the germline V gene. V dropped 3 bases and J dropped 1 base, with 12 bases sitting between them. CDR3 sequence: CAISDFGTKNTGELFF. The CDR3 DNA is TGTGCCATCAGTGATTTCGGGACAAAGAACACCGGGGAGCTGTTTTTT.

The rearrangement joins TRBV4-1 to TRBJ2-7, with 11 bases that match TRBD1. Trimming at V came to 1 base and at J to 4 bases, leaving 3 bases not matched to a gene. From germline, CDR1 is MGHRA and CDR2 YSYEKL. There are 15 residues in the CDR3. CDR3 amino acids: CASSQGTGGVYEQYF. The DNA of the CDR3 is TGCGCCAGCAGCCAAGGGACAGGGGGCGTATACGAGCAGTACTTC.

The chain carries TRBV7-9 and TRBJ2-7; tentatively, D is TRBD2 (5 bases). The V end lost 3 bases, the J end lost 2 bases, and 14 bases lay between the germline ends. This CDR3 is 15 amino acids long. Germline CDR1 SEHNR, CDR2 FQNEAQ (reference sequence). CDR3 in amino acids: CASSFPDGKAYEQYF. The CDR3 DNA sequence: TGTGCCAGCAGCTTTCCCGACGGGAAGGCCTACGAGCAGTACTTC.

The chain carries TRBV28 and TRBJ2-1; D ambiguous. The CDR3 extends over 12 amino acids. Germline V gene sequence: CDR1 MDHEN, CDR2 SYDVKM. Deletions cut 6 bases from V and 10 bases from J, with 13 bases between. The CDR3 is CASRRDSLEQFF. The DNA of the CDR3 is TGTGCCAGCAGGCGCGACTCCTTGGAGCAGTTCTTC.

The chain recombines TRBV7-7 with TRBJ2-7, with no clear D. Germline V gene sequence: CDR1 SSHAT, CDR2 FNYEAQ (reference sequence). Trimming shortened V by 3 bases and J by 3 bases, and 9 bases separated the two germline ends. There are 13 residues in the CDR3. The CDR3 sequence is CASSFGRNYEQYF. For the CDR3, the DNA is TGTGCCAGCAGCTTCGGACGGAACTACGAGCAGTACTTC.